This T cell receptor beta chain is drawn from a study of CD8 T cell repertoires and HIV-1 epitope variants. Overall study: T cells were stimulated with Twenty-five Gag and Nef peptides separately. Controls included no peptide, Ebola AY9 epitope, and a CMV, EBV, flu pool.

On this clone itself: Its antigen is not known.

Profiled with immunoSEQ multiplex PCR; TCRdb holds only in-frame clones, not every one. Of about 4,800 clones listed, about 66% were seen once; the top ten hold roughly 42%. This CDR3 has 15 residues. Germline V CDR1 and CDR2: LGHNA, YSLEER. V lost 4 bases and J lost 2; bases outside the gene matches: 5. Sequenced sample: cultured CD8+ T cells derived from PBMCs. The chain carries TRBV4-3 and TRBJ2-3; 8 bases are a match to TRBD1. The TCR comes from a male donor with HIV. The CDR3 here is CASSLRTGITDTQYF. The CDR3 DNA sequence: TGCGCCAGCAGCCTCCGGACAGGGATCACAGATACGCAGTATTTT.